This TCR beta chain comes out of a study of T cells after yellow fever vaccination. The study's findings and limits: The presence of abundant clonotypes contaminating from the bulk population was possible in FACS-sorted repertoires. Detected again after the booster were most primary-vaccination clones, at 95% to 98% CD4 and 70% to 90% CD8. A weaker secondary response peaked on day 5, the primary on day 15. Of the clonotypes, a small share occurred in both CD4 and CD8 compartments.

MiXCR, applied by TCRdb to the 5' RACE reads, yields one record per CDR3 protein. The sample lists 350,000 to 450,000 distinct CDR3 sequences, around 6.5% seen once, with approximately 16% in the top ten. This clonotype was recorded at least ten times. The antigen is unknown. CDR3 length: 14 amino acids. Germline CDR1 reads SGHRS; CDR2 reads YFSETQ. The V and J ends lost 5 bases and 0 bases, in that order; junction bases with no gene match: 5. The chain is built from TRBV5-1 and TRBJ2-7, with 7 positions matching TRBD1. This TCR was sampled from a young man who received the YFV17D yellow fever vaccine. The sequences come from PBMCs, collected 5 days after the yellow fever booster vaccination. CDR3 amino acids: CASRKGAPSYEQYF. CDR3 nucleotide sequence: TGCGCCAGCAGGAAGGGGGCCCCCTCCTACGAGCAGTACTTC.